Presented here are 8 T cell receptor beta chains from one specimen sequenced in a study of blood T cell repertoires in COVID-19. Sequencing was performed with immunoSEQ multiplex PCR; in TCRdb, only in-frame clones are kept and a portion is missing. The sample shows around 30,000 clones, 65% to 90% of them seen only once. Sequencing was done on a sample of peripheral blood. The receptors shown here come from a woman aged 60-75 years with active COVID-19.

J is TRBJ2-5 and V is TRBV6-5, with TRBD2 matching over 9 bases. The CDR3 is made up of 13 amino acids. J lost 4 bases, V lost 3 bases, and 0 bases had no gene match. Germline V lookup: CDR1 MNHEY, CDR2 SVGAGI. The CDR3 sequence is CASSYSGGETQYF. The CDR3 bases are TGTGCCAGCAGTTATAGCGGGGGAGAGACCCAGTACTTC.

The sample holds a few counts of this clone. This chain links TRBV28 with TRBJ1-1; D is uncertain. Germline values: CDR1 MDHEN, CDR2 SYDVKM. Trimming removed 2 bases at V and 2 bases at J, with 12 bases between. This CDR3 is 15 amino acids long. CDR3 coding DNA: TGTGCCAGCAGTTTAATATTGGCAGGCAACACTGAAGCTTTCTTT. It codes for CASSLILAGNTEAFF.

This chain links TRBV19 with TRBJ2-5; a possible D gene is TRBD2 (5 bases). The CDR3 length is 15 residues. Trimming took off 1 base at V and 1 base at J, with 10 bases between the two ends. The germline CDR1 and CDR2 sequences are LNHDA and SQIVND (reference sequence). In nucleotides, the CDR3 is TGTGCCAGTAGTATAGCTAGCCGTCCCCAAGAGACCCAGTACTTC. Its protein product is CASSIASRPQETQYF.

V usage is TRBV10-1 and J usage is TRBJ1-5, with D maybe TRBD1 (5 bases). Trimming cost V 0 bases and J 3 bases, with 6 bases left between them. Germline CDR1 WNHNN, CDR2 SYGVQD (reference sequence). This CDR3 comprises 14 residues. CDR3 nucleotide sequence: TGCGCCAGCAGTGAGTCAGGGGCCAATCAGCCCCAGCATTTT. Protein: CASSESGANQPQHF.

A single count supports this clone. This chain uses TRBV5-1 with TRBJ2-2; the match to TRBD2 covers 11 bases. The CDR3 has 20 amino acids. Germline V gives CDR1 SGHRS, CDR2 YFSETQ. Trimming cost V 3 bases and J 0 bases; bases outside gene matches: 13. CDR3 DNA sequence: TGCGCCAGCAGCTCCCCGGGACTAGCGGAGAGCCTCGCGAACACCGGGGAGCTGTTTTTT. The encoded protein is CASSSPGLAESLANTGELFF.

The rearrangement joins TRBV4-1 to TRBJ2-1, with 7 nucleotides matching TRBD2. This CDR3 has 16 residues. After removal of 1 base from V and 1 base from J, the junction contained 4 bases not matched to a gene. The germline CDR1 and CDR2 sequences are MGHRA and YSYEKL. In nucleotides, the CDR3 is TGCGCCAGCAGCCAAGGGCAGGGACTATCCTACAATGAGCAGTTCTTC. This codes for CASSQGQGLSYNEQFF.

The genes are TRBV11-3 and TRBJ2-1, with a possible D match to TRBD2 (5 bases). V was trimmed by 4 bases and J by 5 bases, leaving 21 bases between them. The CDR3 consists of 17 residues. Germline CDR1 and CDR2: SGHNT and YENEEA. The CDR3 loop is CASSYLSPGRENNEQFF. CDR3 nucleotide sequence: TGTGCCAGCAGCTACCTGTCTCCGGGGAGAGAAAACAATGAGCAGTTCTTC.

The genes are TRBV6-5 and TRBJ2-3, with D perhaps TRBD2 (5 bases). V shed 3 bases and J shed 2 bases, with 12 bases lying between them. CDR1 and CDR2 (germline): MNHEY, SVGAGI. The CDR3 runs 15 residues. CDR3 DNA: TGTGCCAGCAGTTATTCCGGACTCCTCACAGATACGCAGTATTTT. Protein product: CASSYSGLLTDTQYF.